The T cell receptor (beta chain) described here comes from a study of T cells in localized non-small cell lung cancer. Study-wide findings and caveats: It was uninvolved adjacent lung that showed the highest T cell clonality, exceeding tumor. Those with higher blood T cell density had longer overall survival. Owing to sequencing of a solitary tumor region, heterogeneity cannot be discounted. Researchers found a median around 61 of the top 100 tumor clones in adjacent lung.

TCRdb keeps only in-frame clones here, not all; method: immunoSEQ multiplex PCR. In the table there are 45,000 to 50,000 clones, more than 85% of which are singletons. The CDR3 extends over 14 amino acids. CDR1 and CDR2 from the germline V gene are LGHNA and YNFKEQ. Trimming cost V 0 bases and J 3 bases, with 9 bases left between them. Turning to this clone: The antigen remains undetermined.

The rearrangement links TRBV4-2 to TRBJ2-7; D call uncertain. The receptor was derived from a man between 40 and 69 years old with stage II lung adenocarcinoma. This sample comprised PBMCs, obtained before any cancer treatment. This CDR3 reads CASSQELENYEQYF. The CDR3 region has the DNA TGTGCCAGCAGCCAAGAACTTGAGAACTACGAGCAGTACTTC.